Listed here is a single TCR beta chain. Assay: immunoSEQ multiplex PCR; the TCRdb copy retains only in-frame clones and omits some. The sample records about 340,000 clones, around nine tenths being singletons. The entry originates in a study of blood T cell repertoires in COVID-19. Trimming removed 10 bases at V and 1 base at J, with 10 bases between. The CDR3 is 13 amino acids. The sequenced sample was peripheral blood. The chain is built from TRBV12-3 or TRBV12-4 and TRBJ2-2, with D perhaps matching TRBD1 (6 bases). This receptor was obtained from a woman aged 18-29 years who had recovered from COVID-19. CDR3 in amino acids: CATRTENTGELFF. DNA of the CDR3: TGTGCCACCAGGACAGAGAACACCGGGGAGCTGTTTTTT.